Below are 32 T cell receptor beta chains sequenced from a single sample in a study of T-cell reconstitution after alpha-beta-depleted transplantation in children. For TCRbeta, the library was prepared with unique molecular identifiers. TCRdb used MiXCR to reprocess the PCR reads, holding one entry per CDR3 protein. The sample includes fewer than 350,000 distinct CDR3 sequences, about a tenth of them seen just once. The source was PBMCs, collected before TCRalphabeta/CD19-depleted stem cell transplant. These receptors were obtained from a boy in the first two years of life with acute myeloid leukemia, due to receive a stem cell transplant.

The J gene is TRBJ2-1, the V gene TRBV27, with D possibly called TRBD1 or TRBD2 (6 bases each). Between the trimmed V and J ends, which lost 1 base and 9 bases, there was a span of 13 bases. Germline CDR1 MNHEY, CDR2 SMNVEV (reference sequence). The CDR3 length is 14 residues. The CDR3 protein is CASSLWVRGGEQFF. Written as DNA, the CDR3 is TGTGCCAGCAGTTTATGGGTCAGGGGAGGTGAGCAGTTCTTC.

This rearrangement joins TRBV29-1 to TRBJ1-3; D not resolved. This CDR3 region has 14 residues. V was cut by 4 bases and J by 4 bases, with 14 bases left in between. Germline loops: CDR1 SQVTM, CDR2 ANQGSEA. The DNA for the CDR3 is TGCAGCGTTGGGTCAGGAAGCGCGGGAAACACCATATATTTT. The encoded protein is CSVGSGSAGNTIYF. Based on the CDR3 plus reference TRBV29-1 and TRBJ1-3, the full variable domain is SAVISQKPSRDICQRGTSLTIQCQVDSQVTMMFWYRQQPGQSLTLIATANQGSEATYESGFVIDKFPISRPNLTFSTLTVSNMSPEDSSIYLCSVGSGSAGNTIYFGEGSWLTVV.

This clonotype was counted ten times or more. This chain joins TRBV28 and TRBJ2-7; perhaps TRBD2 as D (6 bases). Trimming left V 2 bases short and J 0 bases short, with 14 bases between. CDR3 length equals 16 residues. The germline CDR1 and CDR2 sequences are MDHEN and SYDVKM. CDR3 amino acids: CASSLNEGTFSYEQYF. The DNA of the CDR3 is TGTGCCAGCAGTTTAAACGAAGGGACTTTCTCCTACGAGCAGTACTTC. The full variable domain, in which reference TRBV28 and TRBJ2-7 provide the parts outside the CDR3, is DVKVTQSSRYLVKRTGEKVFLECVQDMDHENMFWYRQDPGLGLRLIYFSYDVKMKEKGDIPEGYSVSREKKERFSLILESASTNQTSMYLCASSLNEGTFSYEQYFGPGTRLTVT.

Worth noting for this clonotype: The junction shows a germline mismatch at one end, possibly a read error. The rearrangement uses TRBV5-6 and TRBJ2-1, with D uncertain. Germline V CDR1 and CDR2: SGHDT, YYEEEE. This CDR3 has 13 amino acids. This CDR3 reads CASSLEANNEHFF. The CDR3 DNA reads as TGTGCCAGCAGCTTGGAGGCCAACAATGAGCATTTCTTC.

The rearrangement uses TRBV19 and TRBJ2-2, with 7 bases identical to TRBD1. Germline V gene data show CDR1 as LNHDA and CDR2 as SQIVND (reference sequence). The trim removed 7 bases at V and 4 bases at J, leaving 3 bases unmatched. CDR3 size: 13 residues. The CDR3 loop reads CASKGAGTGELFF. The CDR3 DNA follows: TGTGCCAGTAAGGGGGCGGGCACCGGGGAGCTGTTTTTT.

This clonotype showed up many times. This chain connects TRBV7-3 to TRBJ2-3; no firm D call. V lost 5 bases to trimming and J lost 4 bases, with 10 bases between them. Germline V CDR1 and CDR2: SGHTA, FQGTGA. The CDR3 spans 13 residues. The CDR3 DNA is TGTGCCAGCAGCCTTGACCCCCCAGATACGCAGTATTTT. This translates into CASSLDPPDTQYF.

The chain recombines TRBV25-1 with TRBJ1-4; no reliable D call. The CDR3 extends over 16 amino acids. The germline V gene has CDR1 MGHDK and CDR2 SYGVNS. The V end lost 1 base, the J end lost 0 bases, and 9 bases lay between the germline ends. The CDR3, as DNA: TGTGCCAGCAGTGAATTTACGGCTGCAACTAATGAAAAACTGTTTTTT. Protein sequence: CASSEFTAATNEKLFF. Complete variable domain (other parts from reference TRBV25-1 and TRBJ1-4): EADIYQTPRYLVIGTGKKITLECSQTMGHDKMYWYQQDPGMELHLIHYSYGVNSTEKGDLSSESTVSRIRTEHFPLTLESARPSHTSQYLCASSEFTAATNEKLFFGSGTQLSVL.

This clonotype was observed at least ten times. The chain carries TRBV4-3 and TRBJ2-7; 11 bases agree with TRBD2. CDR1 LGHNA and CDR2 YSLEER come from the germline V gene. The junction had 0 bases not matched to a gene; V was cut back by 1 base and J by 1 base. The CDR3 has 15 residues. CDR3 sequence: CASSQASGRSYEQYF. The CDR3 DNA follows: TGCGCCAGCAGCCAAGCTAGCGGGAGGTCCTACGAGCAGTACTTC.

The chain employs TRBV11-2 and TRBJ2-7, with 12 positions matching TRBD1. Germline V gene data show CDR1 as SGHAT and CDR2 as FQNNGV. The length of the CDR3 is 13 residues. The junction had 5 bases not matched to a gene; V was cut back by 7 bases and J by 7 bases. This CDR3 is CASTGTGGLEQYF. CDR3 in DNA: TGTGCCAGCACCGGGACAGGGGGCTTGGAGCAGTACTTC. Supplemented by reference TRBV11-2 and TRBJ2-7, the full variable domain reads EAGVAQSPRYKIIEKRQSVAFWCNPISGHATLYWYQQILGQGPKLLIQFQNNGVVDDSQLPKDRFSAERLKGVDSTLKIQPAKLEDSAVYLCASTGTGGLEQYFGPGTRLTVT.

V and J are TRBV4-2 and TRBJ2-5, with unresolved D. Germline lookup yields CDR1 LGHNA and CDR2 YNFKEQ. Between the trimmed V and J ends, which lost 9 bases and 1 base, there was a span of 21 bases. CDR3 length: 16 residues. The CDR3 here is CARGPDPIRSQETQYF. As DNA, the CDR3 is TGTGCCAGGGGCCCGGACCCCATCAGGTCCCAAGAGACCCAGTACTTC.

In its sample, this clonotype was seen many times. The chain is built from TRBV3-1 and TRBJ2-7, with no clear D. The CDR3 contains 11 residues. Germline CDR1 LGHDT, CDR2 YNNKEL (reference sequence). The ends were cut back, 11 bases at V and 5 bases at J, with 13 bases in the middle. CDR3: CASSQINEQYF. In nucleotides, the CDR3 is TGTGCCTCCAGCCAGATTAACGAGCAGTACTTC.

This clonotype was counted ten times or more. This chain joins TRBV4-3 and TRBJ2-4; possible D gene TRBD2, 5 bases. The V end lost 0 bases, the J end lost 1 base, and 13 bases lay between the germline ends. This CDR3 contains 17 residues. Germline V CDR1 and CDR2: LGHNA, YSLEER. The CDR3, as DNA: TGCGCCAGCAGCCAAGATACGAGGGAGTATGCCAAAAACATTCAGTACTTC. This translates into CASSQDTREYAKNIQYF.

This clonotype was seen repeatedly, ten times or more. This chain links TRBV7-9 with TRBJ1-6, with TRBD1 matching 9 bases. This CDR3 comprises 15 residues. The V segment lost 5 bases and the J segment 7 bases; nucleotides outside the gene matches: 6. Germline loops: CDR1 SEHNR, CDR2 FQNEAQ (reference sequence). The CDR3 DNA reads TGTGCCAGCAGCCGCACCGGGACAGGGAATTCACCCCTCCACTTT. Translating it yields CASSRTGTGNSPLHF.

This clonotype was observed many times. This chain links TRBV30 with TRBJ1-1; D call uncertain. CDR1 GTSNPN and CDR2 SVGIG come from the germline V gene (reference sequence). V was shortened by 0 bases and J by 8 bases, with 4 bases between the two germline ends. This CDR3 spans 10 amino acids. The CDR3 sequence is CAWSVEEAFF. CDR3 nucleotides: TGTGCCTGGAGTGTAGAGGAAGCTTTCTTT. The whole variable domain, remainder taken from reference TRBV30 and TRBJ1-1, is SQTIHQWPATLVQPVGSPLSLECTVEGTSNPNLYWYRQAAGRGLQLLFYSVGIGQISSEVPQNLSASRPQDRQFILSSKKLLLSDSGFYLCAWSVEEAFFGQGTRLTVV.

This clonotype has a count of ten or more. This chain links TRBV7-9 with TRBJ1-2; D is unresolved. This CDR3 region has 14 residues. CDR1 is SEHNR, CDR2 FQNEAQ, per germline (reference sequence). Trimming cost V 1 base and J 8 bases, with 14 bases left between them. The CDR3 protein is CASSLGWSEKGYTF. CDR3 DNA: TGTGCCAGCAGCTTAGGCTGGAGTGAGAAGGGCTACACCTTC.

This clonotype showed up many times. This chain joins TRBV7-2 and TRBJ1-5, with D tentatively TRBD1 (6 bases). The length of the CDR3 is 17 residues. Trimming removed 2 bases from V and 2 bases from J, with 16 bases in between. Germline V gene lookup returns CDR1 SGHTA and CDR2 FQGNSA. The CDR3 is CASSLLLGGQGNQPQHF. The CDR3 DNA follows: TGTGCCAGCAGCTTATTATTGGGGGGGCAAGGCAATCAGCCCCAGCATTTT.

This clonotype was recorded at least ten times. V usage is TRBV4-1 and J usage is TRBJ2-3; the match to TRBD1 covers 10 bases. The CDR3 sequence is 17 residues long. Germline V gene sequence: CDR1 MGHRA, CDR2 YSYEKL. V lost 5 bases to trimming and J lost 1 base; unmatched junction nucleotides: 9. DNA of the CDR3: TGCGCCAGCAGCAAAGTGACAGGGGGCTTCGGCACAGATACGCAGTATTTT. It encodes CASSKVTGGFGTDTQYF.

This clonotype occurred a few times. The chain joins TRBV5-1 to TRBJ1-3; possibly TRBD1 for D (6 bases). Germline CDR1 and CDR2: SGHRS and YFSETQ. This CDR3 is built from 13 residues. The V end was cut by 7 bases, the J end by 9 bases, with 17 bases between. CDR3 nucleotide sequence: TGCGCCAGCCGGGACCGCCGAGGGGGCACCATATATTTT. Its protein product is CASRDRRGGTIYF.

As concerns this clonotype: A much larger clone is a single base away; this may be a read error. The chain combines TRBV29-1 with TRBJ2-2; D is uncertain. V lost 1 base and J lost 7, with 10 bases in between. This CDR3 has 13 amino acids. Germline CDR1 is SQVTM and CDR2 is ANQGSEA. The DNA for the CDR3 is TGCAGCGTTGAAGCTGGGGAACTCGGGGAGCTGTTTTTT. Its translation: CSVEAGELGELFF.

This clonotype was detected many times. The chain uses TRBV5-1 and TRBJ2-7; 7 nucleotides align to TRBD1. The germline CDR1 and CDR2 sequences are SGHRS and YFSETQ. The CDR3 covers 11 residues. Trimming took 6 bases from V and 6 from J; bases not matched to a gene: 3. DNA for the CDR3: TGCGCCAGCACGACAGGGAGCGAGCAGTACTTC. It specifies CASTTGSEQYF.

Of note for this clonotype: A much larger clone sits a single nucleotide away, making a read error possible. The DNA of the CDR3 is TGCGCCAGCAGCGATGGCGGCGGGACAGAGGGCCACGAGCAGTACTTC. Protein sequence: CASSDGGGTEGHEQYF. V gene TRBV5-1 combines with J gene TRBJ2-7, with D perhaps TRBD1 (7 bases). V lost 4 bases and J 5 bases, leaving 22 bases between the germline ends. This CDR3 region has 16 residues. Per the germline V gene, CDR1 is SGHRS and CDR2 is YFSETQ.

This clonotype was counted ten times or more. This rearrangement joins TRBV12-3 or TRBV12-4 to TRBJ2-7; TRBD1 matches 10 bases. Trimming took 5 bases from V and 4 from J; bases not matched to a gene: 8. This CDR3 is 15 amino acids long. CDR3 sequence: CASSPDRGRGYEQYF. The CDR3 region has the DNA TGTGCCAGCAGTCCCGACAGGGGGCGAGGGTACGAGCAGTACTTC.

This clonotype was counted at least ten times. The chain joins TRBV5-8 to TRBJ2-3; 13 bases align to TRBD2. The J segment lost 2 bases and the V segment lost 4 bases, leaving 7 bases of the junction unmatched. CDR1 is SGHTS, CDR2 YDEGEE, per germline. The CDR3 contains 17 residues. The CDR3 region has the DNA TGTGCCAGCAGCGAGGGACTAGCGGGGTCTTTCACAGATACGCAGTATTTT. It translates to CASSEGLAGSFTDTQYF. The whole variable domain, remainder taken from reference TRBV5-8 and TRBJ2-3, is EAGVTQSPTHLIKTRGQQATLRCSPISGHTSVYWYQQALGLGLQFLLWYDEGEERNRGNFPPRFSGRQFPNYSSELNVNALELEDSALYLCASSEGLAGSFTDTQYFGPGTRLTVL.

The rearrangement links TRBV28 to TRBJ2-1; 9 bases are shared with TRBD2. With 3 bases clipped from V and 6 bases from J, the junction kept 6 bases outside the gene matches. The CDR3 is 15 residues long. The germline gives CDR1 MDHEN, CDR2 SYDVKM. CDR3 loop: CASSFRGLAFNEQFF. In nucleotides, the CDR3 is TGTGCCAGCAGTTTTCGGGGACTAGCTTTCAATGAGCAGTTCTTC. The variable domain in full, with the rest retrieved from reference TRBV28 and TRBJ2-1, is DVKVTQSSRYLVKRTGEKVFLECVQDMDHENMFWYRQDPGLGLRLIYFSYDVKMKEKGDIPEGYSVSREKKERFSLILESASTNQTSMYLCASSFRGLAFNEQFFGPGTRLTVL.

This clonotype appeared a few times. The V gene is TRBV18, the J gene TRBJ2-3; D is possibly TRBD1 or TRBD2 (5 bases each). The CDR3 has 15 amino acids. V lost 3 bases and J 2 bases, leaving 12 bases between the germline ends. CDR1 KGHSH and CDR2 LQKENI come from the germline V gene. The CDR3 reads CASSPDRGVTDTQYF. The CDR3 DNA is TGTGCCAGCTCACCTGACAGAGGGGTCACAGATACGCAGTATTTT.

At least ten counts were recorded for this clonotype. The chain is built from TRBV29-1 and TRBJ2-1, with D uncertain. The V end was cut by 5 bases, the J end by 0 bases, with 8 bases between. Looked up from germline, CDR1 is SQVTM and CDR2 is ANQGSEA. The CDR3 has 13 amino acids. The CDR3 protein is CSVWTPSYNEQFF. The CDR3 nucleotides are TGCAGCGTTTGGACCCCCTCCTACAATGAGCAGTTCTTC.

This clonotype was observed at least ten times. This CDR3 is CASSLSLAAFYEQYF. CDR3 nucleotide sequence: TGTGCCAGCAGCTTATCACTAGCGGCATTCTACGAGCAGTACTTC. The chain couples TRBV7-8 to TRBJ2-7; 8 bases map to TRBD2. The germline V gene has CDR1 SGHVS and CDR2 FQNEAQ. The CDR3 extends over 15 amino acids. J was trimmed by 3 bases and V by 2 bases; bases with no gene match: 6.

In this sample, this clonotype turned up many times. This rearrangement joins TRBV9 to TRBJ2-3; TRBD2 aligns across 7 bases. The CDR3 is 15 residues long. CDR1 is SGDLS, CDR2 YYNGEE, per germline. J lost 1 base, V lost 1 base, and 3 bases had no gene match. The CDR3 reads CASSVYRGGTDTQYF. In DNA, the CDR3 is TGTGCCAGCAGCGTATATCGGGGGGGCACAGATACGCAGTATTTT.

This clonotype was observed many times. The chain couples TRBV5-1 to TRBJ2-2; D is unclear. This CDR3 is built from 17 residues. CDR1 SGHRS and CDR2 YFSETQ come from the germline V gene. V was pared by 4 bases and J by 0 bases, with 16 bases between. Here the CDR3 DNA reads TGCGCCAGCAGCCCCCTTATATCGGTTCCGAACACCGGGGAGCTGTTTTTT. Translating it yields CASSPLISVPNTGELFF.

This clonotype was counted at least ten times. The V gene is TRBV18, the J gene TRBJ1-1, with D possibly matching TRBD1 (6 bases). The germline CDR1 and CDR2 sequences are KGHSH and LQKENI. The CDR3 is 13 residues long. Deletions cut 3 bases from V and 13 bases from J, with 18 bases between. The CDR3 protein is CASSPPGGGTGFF. The DNA of the CDR3 is TGTGCCAGCTCACCTCCGGGAGGGGGTACGGGTTTCTTT.

This clonotype was observed at least ten times. The gene calls are TRBV28 and TRBJ2-5; a weak D match, TRBD1 (5 bases). The germline gives CDR1 MDHEN, CDR2 SYDVKM. The CDR3 has 14 amino acids. Trimming took off 6 bases at V and 4 bases at J, with 15 bases between the two ends. For the CDR3, the DNA is TGTGCCAGCAGAAACTCAGGGCGGAGAGAGACCCAGTACTTC. Its protein is CASRNSGRRETQYF. Full variable domain (outside the CDR3, taken from reference TRBV28 and TRBJ2-5): DVKVTQSSRYLVKRTGEKVFLECVQDMDHENMFWYRQDPGLGLRLIYFSYDVKMKEKGDIPEGYSVSREKKERFSLILESASTNQTSMYLCASRNSGRRETQYFGPGTRLLVL.

This clonotype was detected many times. The CDR3 reads CSVEFGISGTLSGNTIYF. The CDR3 region has the DNA TGCAGCGTTGAATTTGGGATCTCAGGGACCCTCTCTGGAAACACCATATATTTT. This chain uses TRBV29-1 with TRBJ1-3, with TRBD1 as a possible D gene (5 bases). Germline CDR1 reads SQVTM; CDR2 reads ANQGSEA. The CDR3 totals 18 residues. Trimming pared 2 bases from V and 0 bases from J, leaving 20 bases between.